This is a list of T cell receptor beta chains from one sample in a study of control samples from healthy donors and cancer patients. Data came from immunoSEQ multiplex PCR; TCRdb stores just in-frame clones and leaves some out. Here the sample spans approximately 97,000 clones, roughly 94% being singletons. Sequencing was carried out using blood. The receptors were gathered from a woman under 30 in good health. Both conserved end residues are part of each CDR3. D genes are given only for firm matches.

NA TRBV10-3 CAIEESMNTEAFF
NA TRBV5-4 CASSLAGGYGYTF
NA TRBV6-5 CASRRLGGGTEAFF
NA TRBV12-3/TRBV12-4 CASSLFRADEQYF
TRBD1 TRBV6-1 CASSEGPGQGKEAFF
NA TRBV3-1/TRBV3-2 CASSQGTYSTDTQYF
TRBD2 TRBV6-2/TRBV6-3 CASSYLWAGVIYEQYF
NA TRBV30 CAWSPSLSANQPQHF
TRBD1 TRBV28 CASRGQGPNYGYTF
TRBD2 TRBV5-1 CASSWFRASGSSDTQYF